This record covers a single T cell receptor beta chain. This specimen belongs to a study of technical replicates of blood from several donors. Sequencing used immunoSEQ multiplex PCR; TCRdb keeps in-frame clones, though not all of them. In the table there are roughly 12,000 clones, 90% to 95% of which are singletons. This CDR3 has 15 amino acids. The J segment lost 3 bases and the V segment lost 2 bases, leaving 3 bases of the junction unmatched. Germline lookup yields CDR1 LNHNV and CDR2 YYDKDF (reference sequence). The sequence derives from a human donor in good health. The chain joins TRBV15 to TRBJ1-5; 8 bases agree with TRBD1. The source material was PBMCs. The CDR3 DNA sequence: TGTGCCACCAGCAGAAGGACAGGGATCAATCAGCCCCAGCATTTT. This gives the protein CATSRRTGINQPQHF.